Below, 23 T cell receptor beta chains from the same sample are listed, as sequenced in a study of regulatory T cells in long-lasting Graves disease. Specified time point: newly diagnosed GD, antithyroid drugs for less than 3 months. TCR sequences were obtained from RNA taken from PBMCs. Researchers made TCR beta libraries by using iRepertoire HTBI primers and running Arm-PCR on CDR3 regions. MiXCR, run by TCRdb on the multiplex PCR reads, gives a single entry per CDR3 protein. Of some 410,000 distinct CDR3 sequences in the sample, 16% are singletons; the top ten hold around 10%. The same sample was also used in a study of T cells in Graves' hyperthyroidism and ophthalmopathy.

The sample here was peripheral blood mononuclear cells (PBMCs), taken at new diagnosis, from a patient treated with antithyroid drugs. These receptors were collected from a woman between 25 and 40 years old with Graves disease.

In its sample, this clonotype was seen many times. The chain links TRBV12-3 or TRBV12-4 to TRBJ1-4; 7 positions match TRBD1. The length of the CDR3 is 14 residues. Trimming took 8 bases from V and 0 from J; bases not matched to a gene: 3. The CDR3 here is CASGDSATNEKLFF. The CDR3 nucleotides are TGTGCCAGCGGGGACAGTGCAACTAATGAAAAACTGTTTTTT.

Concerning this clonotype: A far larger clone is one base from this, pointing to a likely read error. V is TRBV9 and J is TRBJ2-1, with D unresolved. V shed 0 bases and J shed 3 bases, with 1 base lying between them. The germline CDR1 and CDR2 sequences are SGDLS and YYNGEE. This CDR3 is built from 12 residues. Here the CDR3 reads CASSVVYNEQFF. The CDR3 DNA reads TGTGCCAGCAGCGTAGTCTACAATGAGCAGTTCTTC. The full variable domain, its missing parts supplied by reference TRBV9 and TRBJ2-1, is DSGVTQTPKHLITATGQRVTLRCSPRSGDLSVYWYQQSLDQGLQFLIQYYNGEERAKGNILERFSAQQFPDLHSELNLSSLELGDSALYFCASSVVYNEQFFGPGTRLTVL.

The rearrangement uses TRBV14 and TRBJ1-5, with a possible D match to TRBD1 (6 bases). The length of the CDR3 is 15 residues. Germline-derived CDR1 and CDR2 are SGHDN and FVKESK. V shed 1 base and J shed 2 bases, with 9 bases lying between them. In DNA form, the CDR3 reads TGTGCCAGCAGCCAAGGCAGGGGCGGCAATCAGCCCCAGCATTTT. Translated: CASSQGRGGNQPQHF.

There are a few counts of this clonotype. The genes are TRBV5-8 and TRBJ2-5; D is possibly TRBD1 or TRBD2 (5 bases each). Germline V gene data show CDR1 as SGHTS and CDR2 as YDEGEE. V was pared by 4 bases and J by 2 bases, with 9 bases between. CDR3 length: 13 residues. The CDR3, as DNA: TGTGCCAGCAGCACCGGGACGCAAGAGACCCAGTACTTC. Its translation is CASSTGTQETQYF.

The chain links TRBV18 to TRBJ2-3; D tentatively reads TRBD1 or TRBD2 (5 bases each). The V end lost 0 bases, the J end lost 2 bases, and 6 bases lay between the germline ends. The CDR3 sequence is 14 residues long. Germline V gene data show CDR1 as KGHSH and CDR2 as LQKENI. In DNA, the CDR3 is TGTGCCAGCTCACCACCGGGGGTCACAGATACGCAGTATTTT. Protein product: CASSPPGVTDTQYF.

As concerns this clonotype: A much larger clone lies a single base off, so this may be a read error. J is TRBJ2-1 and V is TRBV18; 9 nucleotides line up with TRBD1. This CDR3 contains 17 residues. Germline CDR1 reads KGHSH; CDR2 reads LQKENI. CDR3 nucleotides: TGTGCCAGCTCACCAGAACGGGACAGGGCCGTCTACAATGATCAGTTCTTC. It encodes CASSPERDRAVYNDQFF.

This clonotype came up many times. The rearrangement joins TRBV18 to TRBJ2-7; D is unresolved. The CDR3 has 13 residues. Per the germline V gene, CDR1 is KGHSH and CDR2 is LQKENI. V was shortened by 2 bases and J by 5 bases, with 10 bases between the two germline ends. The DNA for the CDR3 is TGTGCCAGCTCACCAATTTTGGACCACGAGCAGTACTTC. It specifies CASSPILDHEQYF.

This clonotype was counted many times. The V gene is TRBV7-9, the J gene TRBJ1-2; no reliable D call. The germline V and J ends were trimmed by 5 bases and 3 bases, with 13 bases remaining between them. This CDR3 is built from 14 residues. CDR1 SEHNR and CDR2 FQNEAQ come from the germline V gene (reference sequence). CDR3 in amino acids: CASSPAQGHYGYTF. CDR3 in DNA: TGTGCCAGCAGCCCCGCCCAAGGACACTATGGCTACACCTTC.

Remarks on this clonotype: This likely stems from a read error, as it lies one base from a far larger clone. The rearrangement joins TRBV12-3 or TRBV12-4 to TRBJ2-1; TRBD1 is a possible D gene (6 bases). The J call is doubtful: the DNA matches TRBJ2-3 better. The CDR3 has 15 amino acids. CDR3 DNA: TGTGCCAGCAGTTCCCTAACAGGGATAGAGGGTACGCAGTATTTT. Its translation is CASSSLTGIEGTQYF.

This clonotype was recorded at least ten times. CDR3 amino acids: CSARDHNEQFF. The CDR3 DNA follows: TGCAGTGCTAGAGATCACAATGAGCAGTTCTTC. The chain employs TRBV20-1 and TRBJ2-1; D not certain. CDR1 and CDR2 (germline): DFQATT, SNEGSKA (reference sequence). V was trimmed by 0 bases and J by 5 bases, leaving 2 bases between them. The CDR3 runs to 11 residues.

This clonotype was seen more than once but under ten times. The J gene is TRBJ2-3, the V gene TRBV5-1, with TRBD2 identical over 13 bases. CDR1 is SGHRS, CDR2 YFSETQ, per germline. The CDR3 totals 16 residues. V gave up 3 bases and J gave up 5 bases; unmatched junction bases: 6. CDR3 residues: CASSSGLAGARDTQYF. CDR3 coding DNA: TGCGCCAGCAGCTCAGGACTAGCGGGAGCAAGAGATACGCAGTATTTT.

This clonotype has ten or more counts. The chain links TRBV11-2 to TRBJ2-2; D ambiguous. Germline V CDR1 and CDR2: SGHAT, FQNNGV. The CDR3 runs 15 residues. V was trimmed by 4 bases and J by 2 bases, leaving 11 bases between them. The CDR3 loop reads CASSYLGSNTGELFF. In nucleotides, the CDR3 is TGTGCCAGCAGCTACTTAGGCTCAAACACCGGGGAGCTGTTTTTT. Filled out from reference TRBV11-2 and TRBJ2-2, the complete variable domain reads EAGVAQSPRYKIIEKRQSVAFWCNPISGHATLYWYQQILGQGPKLLIQFQNNGVVDDSQLPKDRFSAERLKGVDSTLKIQPAKLEDSAVYLCASSYLGSNTGELFFGEGSRLTVL.

Written as DNA, the CDR3 is TGCGCCAGCAGCCGGATGACTAGCGGATACAATGAGCAGTTCTTC. Residues: CASSRMTSGYNEQFF. V and J are TRBV4-1 and TRBJ2-1; 9 bases match TRBD2. CDR1 and CDR2 (germline): MGHRA, YSYEKL. V was clipped by 4 bases and J by 4 bases; unmatched bases: 5. This CDR3 is built from 15 residues.

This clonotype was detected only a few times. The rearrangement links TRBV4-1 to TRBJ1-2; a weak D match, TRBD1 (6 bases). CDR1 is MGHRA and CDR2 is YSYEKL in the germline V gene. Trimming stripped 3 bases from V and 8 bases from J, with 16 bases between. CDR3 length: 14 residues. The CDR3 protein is CASSQGVQGKGYTF. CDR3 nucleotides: TGCGCCAGCAGCCAGGGGGTACAGGGAAAGGGCTACACCTTC.

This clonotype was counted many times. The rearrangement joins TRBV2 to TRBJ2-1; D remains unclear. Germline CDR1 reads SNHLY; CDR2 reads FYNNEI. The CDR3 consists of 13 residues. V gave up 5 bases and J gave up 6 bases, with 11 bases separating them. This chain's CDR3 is CASSQTIANEQFF. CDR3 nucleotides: TGTGCCAGCAGTCAAACTATCGCCAATGAGCAGTTCTTC.

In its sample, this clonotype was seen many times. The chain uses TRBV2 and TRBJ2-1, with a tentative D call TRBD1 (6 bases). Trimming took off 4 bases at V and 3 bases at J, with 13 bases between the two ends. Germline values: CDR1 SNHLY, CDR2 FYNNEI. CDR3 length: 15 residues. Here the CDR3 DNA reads TGTGCCAGCAGTGGGGACATACAAATCTACAATGAGCAGTTCTTC. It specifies CASSGDIQIYNEQFF.

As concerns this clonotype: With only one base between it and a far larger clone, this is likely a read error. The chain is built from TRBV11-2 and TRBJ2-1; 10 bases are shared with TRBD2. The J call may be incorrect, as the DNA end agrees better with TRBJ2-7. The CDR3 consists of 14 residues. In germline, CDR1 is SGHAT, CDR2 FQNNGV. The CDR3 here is CASSQAGGREGQYF. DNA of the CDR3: TGTGCCAGCAGCCAAGCGGGAGGGCGTGAAGGGCAGTACTTC.

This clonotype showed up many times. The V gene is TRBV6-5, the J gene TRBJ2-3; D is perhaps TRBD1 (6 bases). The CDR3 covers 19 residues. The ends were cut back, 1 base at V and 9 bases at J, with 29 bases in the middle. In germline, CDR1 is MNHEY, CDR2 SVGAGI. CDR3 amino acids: CASSYLGSQGSGFRSTQYF. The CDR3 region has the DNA TGTGCCAGCAGTTACTTGGGATCGCAGGGGTCTGGTTTCCGGTCCACGCAGTATTTT.

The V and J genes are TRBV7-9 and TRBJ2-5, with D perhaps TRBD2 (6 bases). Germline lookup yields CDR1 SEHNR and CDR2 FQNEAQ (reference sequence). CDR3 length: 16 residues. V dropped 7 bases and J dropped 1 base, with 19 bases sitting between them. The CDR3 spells CASTPWGRPLQETQYF. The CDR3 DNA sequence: TGTGCCAGCACCCCTTGGGGGAGGCCCCTCCAAGAGACCCAGTACTTC. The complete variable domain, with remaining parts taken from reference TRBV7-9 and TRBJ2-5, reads DTGVSQNPRHKITKRGQNVTFRCDPISEHNRLYWYRQTLGQGPEFLTYFQNEAQLEKSRLLSDRFSAERPKGSFSTLEIQRTEQGDSAMYLCASTPWGRPLQETQYFGPGTRLLVL.

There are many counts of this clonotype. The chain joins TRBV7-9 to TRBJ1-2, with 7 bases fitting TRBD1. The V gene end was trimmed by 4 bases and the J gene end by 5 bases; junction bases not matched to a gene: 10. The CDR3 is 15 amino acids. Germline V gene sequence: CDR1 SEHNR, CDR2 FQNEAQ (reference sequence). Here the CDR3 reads CASSSAGDSLYGYTF. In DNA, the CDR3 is TGTGCCAGCAGCTCTGCCGGGGACAGTCTTTATGGCTACACCTTC.

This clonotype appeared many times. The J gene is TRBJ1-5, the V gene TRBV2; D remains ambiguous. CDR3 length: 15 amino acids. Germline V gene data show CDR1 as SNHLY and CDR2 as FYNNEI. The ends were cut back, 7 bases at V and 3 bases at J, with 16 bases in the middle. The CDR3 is CASNPGRDPNQPQHF. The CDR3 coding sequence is TGTGCCAGCAATCCCGGACGGGATCCCAATCAGCCCCAGCATTTT.

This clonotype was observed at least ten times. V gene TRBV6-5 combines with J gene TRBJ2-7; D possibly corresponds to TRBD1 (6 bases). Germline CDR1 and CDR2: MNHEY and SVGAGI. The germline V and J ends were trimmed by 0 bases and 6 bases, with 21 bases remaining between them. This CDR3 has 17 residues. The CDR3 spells CASSYSYLTGTPSEQYF. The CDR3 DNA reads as TGTGCCAGCAGTTACTCTTATCTGACAGGAACACCCTCCGAGCAGTACTTC.

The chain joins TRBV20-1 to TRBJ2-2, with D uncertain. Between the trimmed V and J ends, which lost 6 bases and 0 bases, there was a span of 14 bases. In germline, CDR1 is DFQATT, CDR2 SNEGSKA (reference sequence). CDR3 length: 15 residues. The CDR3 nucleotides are TGCAGTGCCTCGCTTTTCGGCTCGAACACCGGGGAGCTGTTTTTT. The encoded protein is CSASLFGSNTGELFF.